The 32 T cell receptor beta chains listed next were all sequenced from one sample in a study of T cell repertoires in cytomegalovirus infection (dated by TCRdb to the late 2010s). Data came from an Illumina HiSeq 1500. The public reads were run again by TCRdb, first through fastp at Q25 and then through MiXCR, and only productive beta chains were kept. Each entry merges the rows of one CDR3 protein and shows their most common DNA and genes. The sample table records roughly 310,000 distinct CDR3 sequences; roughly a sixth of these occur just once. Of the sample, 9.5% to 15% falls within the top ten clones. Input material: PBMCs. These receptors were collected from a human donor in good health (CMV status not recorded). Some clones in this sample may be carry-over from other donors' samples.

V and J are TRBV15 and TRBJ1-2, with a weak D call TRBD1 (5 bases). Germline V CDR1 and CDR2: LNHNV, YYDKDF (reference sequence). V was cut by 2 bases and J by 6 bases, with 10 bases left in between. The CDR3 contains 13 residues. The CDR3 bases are TGTGCCACCAGCAGACAGGGACTACATGGCTACACCTTC. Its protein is CATSRQGLHGYTF.

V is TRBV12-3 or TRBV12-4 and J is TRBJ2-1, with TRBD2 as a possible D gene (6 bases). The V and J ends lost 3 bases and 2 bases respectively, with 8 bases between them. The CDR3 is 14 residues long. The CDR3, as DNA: TGTGCCAGCAGTTTTGCGGGACCCTACAATGAGCAGTTCTTC. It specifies CASSFAGPYNEQFF.

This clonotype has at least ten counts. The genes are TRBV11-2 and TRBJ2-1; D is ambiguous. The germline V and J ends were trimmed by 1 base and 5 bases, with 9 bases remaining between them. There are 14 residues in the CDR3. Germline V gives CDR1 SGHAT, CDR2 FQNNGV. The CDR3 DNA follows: TGTGCCAGCAGCTTAGGGGCGACCCACAATGAGCAGTTCTTC. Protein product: CASSLGATHNEQFF. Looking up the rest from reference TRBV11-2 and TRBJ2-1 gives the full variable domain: EAGVAQSPRYKIIEKRQSVAFWCNPISGHATLYWYQQILGQGPKLLIQFQNNGVVDDSQLPKDRFSAERLKGVDSTLKIQPAKLEDSAVYLCASSLGATHNEQFFGPGTRLTVL.

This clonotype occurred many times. CDR3 region: CASSLGLGTDTQYF. Written as DNA, the CDR3 is TGTGCCAGCAGCTTAGGTTTAGGGACAGATACGCAGTATTTT. This chain uses TRBV7-3 with TRBJ2-3; D is undetermined. Germline assignment: CDR1 SGHTA and CDR2 FQGTGA. This CDR3 is built from 14 residues. The V gene lost 2 bases and the J gene lost 3 bases, with 9 bases spanning the gap.

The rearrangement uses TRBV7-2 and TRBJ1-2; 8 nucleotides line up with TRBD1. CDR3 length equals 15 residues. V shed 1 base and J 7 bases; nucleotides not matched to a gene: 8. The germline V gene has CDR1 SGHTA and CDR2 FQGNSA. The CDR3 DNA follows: TGTGCCAGCAGCTTAGATTGGCAGGGGGCGCGTGGCTACACCTTC. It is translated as CASSLDWQGARGYTF.

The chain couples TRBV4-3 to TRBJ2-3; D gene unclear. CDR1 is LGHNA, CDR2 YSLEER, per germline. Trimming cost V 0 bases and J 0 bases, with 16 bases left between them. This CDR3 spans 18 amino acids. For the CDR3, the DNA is TGCGCCAGCAGCCAAGAAATTTACGGCGGAGCTAGCACAGATACGCAGTATTTT. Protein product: CASSQEIYGGASTDTQYF.

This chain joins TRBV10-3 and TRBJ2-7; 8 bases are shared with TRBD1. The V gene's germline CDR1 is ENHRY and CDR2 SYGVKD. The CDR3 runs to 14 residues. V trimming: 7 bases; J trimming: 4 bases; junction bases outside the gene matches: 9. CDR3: CAITEGTGTYEQYF. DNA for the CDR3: TGTGCCATCACCGAAGGGACAGGTACATACGAGCAGTACTTC.

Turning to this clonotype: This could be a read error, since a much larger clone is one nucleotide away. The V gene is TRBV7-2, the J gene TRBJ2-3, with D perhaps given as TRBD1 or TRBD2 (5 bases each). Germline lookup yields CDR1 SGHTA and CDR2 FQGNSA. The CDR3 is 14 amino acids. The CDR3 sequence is CAGSFWGRGDTQYF. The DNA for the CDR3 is TGTGCCGGCAGCTTTTGGGGCCGCGGGGATACGCAGTATTTT.

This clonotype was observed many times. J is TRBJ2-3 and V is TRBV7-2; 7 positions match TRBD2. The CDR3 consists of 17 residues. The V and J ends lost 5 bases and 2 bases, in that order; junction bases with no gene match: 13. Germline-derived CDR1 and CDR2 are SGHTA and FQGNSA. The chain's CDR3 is CASSLRGAGRSTDTQYF. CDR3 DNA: TGTGCCAGCAGCCTCCGGGGAGCGGGGCGATCCACAGATACGCAGTATTTT.

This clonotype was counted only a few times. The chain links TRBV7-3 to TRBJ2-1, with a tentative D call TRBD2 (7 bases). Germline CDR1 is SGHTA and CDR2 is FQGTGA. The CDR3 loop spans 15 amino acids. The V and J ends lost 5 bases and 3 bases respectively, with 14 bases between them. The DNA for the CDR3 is TGTGCCAGCAGCCCGTCGGGGGGCCACTACAATGAGCAGTTCTTC. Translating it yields CASSPSGGHYNEQFF.

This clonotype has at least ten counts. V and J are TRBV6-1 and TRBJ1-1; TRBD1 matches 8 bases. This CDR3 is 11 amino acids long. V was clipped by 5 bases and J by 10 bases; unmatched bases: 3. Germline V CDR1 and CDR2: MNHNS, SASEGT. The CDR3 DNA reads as TGTGCCAGCAGTCCAGGGGGCCGAGCTTTCTTT. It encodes CASSPGGRAFF.

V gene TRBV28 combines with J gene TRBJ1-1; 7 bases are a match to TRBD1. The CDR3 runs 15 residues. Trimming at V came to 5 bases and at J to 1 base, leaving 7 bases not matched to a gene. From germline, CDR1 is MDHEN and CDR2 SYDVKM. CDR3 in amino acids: CASSPGTAGNTEAFF. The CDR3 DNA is TGTGCCAGCAGTCCAGGGACAGCCGGGAACACTGAAGCTTTCTTT.

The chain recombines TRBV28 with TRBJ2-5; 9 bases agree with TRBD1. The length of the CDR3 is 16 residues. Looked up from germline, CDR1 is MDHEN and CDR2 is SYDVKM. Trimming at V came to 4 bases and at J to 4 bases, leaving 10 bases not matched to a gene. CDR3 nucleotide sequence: TGTGCCAGCAGTTCCCAGAACAGGGGGCCCAGAGAGACCCAGTACTTC. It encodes CASSSQNRGPRETQYF.

The CDR3 bases are TGTGCCAGCAGTTACCTGGGACAGGGGGCACCGCAGTACTTC. Translation gives CASSYLGQGAPQYF. The chain carries TRBV6-6 and TRBJ2-7, with 12 nucleotides matching TRBD1. CDR1 MNHNY and CDR2 SVGAGI come from the germline V gene (reference sequence). The CDR3 totals 14 residues. V shed 2 bases, J shed 9 bases, and the junction held 5 bases outside the gene matches.

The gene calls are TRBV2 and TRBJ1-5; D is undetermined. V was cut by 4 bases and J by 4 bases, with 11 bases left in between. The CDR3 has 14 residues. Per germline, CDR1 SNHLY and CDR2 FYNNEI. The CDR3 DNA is TGTGCCAGCAGTGGCCCGGGAGGAAATCAGCCCCAGCATTTT. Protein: CASSGPGGNQPQHF.

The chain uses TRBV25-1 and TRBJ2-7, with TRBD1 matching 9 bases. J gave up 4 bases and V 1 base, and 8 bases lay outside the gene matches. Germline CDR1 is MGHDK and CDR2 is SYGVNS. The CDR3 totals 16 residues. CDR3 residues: CASSELKGTGFYEQYF. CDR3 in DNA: TGTGCCAGCAGTGAATTGAAAGGGACAGGGTTTTACGAGCAGTACTTC.

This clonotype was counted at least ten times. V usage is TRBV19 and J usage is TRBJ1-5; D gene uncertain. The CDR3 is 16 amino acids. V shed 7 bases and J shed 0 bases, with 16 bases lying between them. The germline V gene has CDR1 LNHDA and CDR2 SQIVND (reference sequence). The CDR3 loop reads CASTRALVGSNQPQHF. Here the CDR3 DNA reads TGTGCCAGTACTCGGGCCCTGGTCGGTAGCAATCAGCCCCAGCATTTT. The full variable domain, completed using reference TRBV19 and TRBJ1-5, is DGGITQSPKYLFRKEGQNVTLSCEQNLNHDAMYWYRQDPGQGLRLIYYSQIVNDFQKGDIAEGYSVSREKKESFPLTVTSAQKNPTAFYLCASTRALVGSNQPQHFGDGTRLSIL.

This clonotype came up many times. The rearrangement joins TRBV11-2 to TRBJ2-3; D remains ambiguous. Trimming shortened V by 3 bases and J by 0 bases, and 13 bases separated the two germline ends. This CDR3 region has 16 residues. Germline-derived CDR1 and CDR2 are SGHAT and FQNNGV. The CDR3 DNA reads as TGTGCCAGCAGCTTGGGAACCGTGGGGAGCACAGATACGCAGTATTTT. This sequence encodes CASSLGTVGSTDTQYF.

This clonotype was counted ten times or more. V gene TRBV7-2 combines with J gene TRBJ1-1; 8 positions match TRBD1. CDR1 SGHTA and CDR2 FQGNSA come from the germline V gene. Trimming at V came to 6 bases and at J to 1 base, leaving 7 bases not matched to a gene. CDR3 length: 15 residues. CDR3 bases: TGTGCCAGCAGGGCCGACAGGGGTTCGAACACTGAAGCTTTCTTT. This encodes CASRADRGSNTEAFF.

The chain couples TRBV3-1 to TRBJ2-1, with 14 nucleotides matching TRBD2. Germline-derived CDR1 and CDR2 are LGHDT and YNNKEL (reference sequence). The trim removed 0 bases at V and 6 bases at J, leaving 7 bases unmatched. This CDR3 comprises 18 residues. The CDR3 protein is CASSQDRLAGGLSNEQFF. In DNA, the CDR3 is TGTGCCAGCAGCCAAGATCGACTAGCGGGGGGGCTATCCAATGAGCAGTTCTTC.

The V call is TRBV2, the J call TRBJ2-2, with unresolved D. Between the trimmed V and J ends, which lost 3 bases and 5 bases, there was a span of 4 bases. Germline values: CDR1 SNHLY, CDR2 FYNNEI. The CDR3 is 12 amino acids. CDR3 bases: TGTGCCAGCAGTGAGAGGACCGGGGAGCTGTTTTTT. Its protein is CASSERTGELFF.

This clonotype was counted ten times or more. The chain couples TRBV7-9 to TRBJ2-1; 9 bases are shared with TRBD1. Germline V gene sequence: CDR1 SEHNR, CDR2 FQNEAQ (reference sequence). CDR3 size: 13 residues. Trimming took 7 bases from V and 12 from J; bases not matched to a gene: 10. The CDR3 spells CASTGQGTAGQFF. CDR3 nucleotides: TGTGCCAGCACGGGACAGGGCACCGCAGGGCAGTTCTTC. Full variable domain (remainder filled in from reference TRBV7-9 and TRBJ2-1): DTGVSQNPRHKITKRGQNVTFRCDPISEHNRLYWYRQTLGQGPEFLTYFQNEAQLEKSRLLSDRFSAERPKGSFSTLEIQRTEQGDSAMYLCASTGQGTAGQFFGPGTRLTVL.

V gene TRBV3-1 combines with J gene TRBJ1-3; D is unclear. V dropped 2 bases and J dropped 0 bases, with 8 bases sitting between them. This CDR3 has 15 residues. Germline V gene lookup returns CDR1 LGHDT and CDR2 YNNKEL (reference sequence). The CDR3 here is CASSQFSSSGNTIYF. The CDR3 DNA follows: TGTGCCAGCAGCCAATTTAGCAGCTCTGGAAACACCATATATTTT.

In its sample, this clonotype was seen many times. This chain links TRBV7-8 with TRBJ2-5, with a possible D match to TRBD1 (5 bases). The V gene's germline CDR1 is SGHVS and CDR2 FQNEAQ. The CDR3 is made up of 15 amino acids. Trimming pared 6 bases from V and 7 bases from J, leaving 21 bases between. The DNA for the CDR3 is TGTGCCAGCAGAACCCTGGGGCAGGGCCCACGGACCCAGTACTTC. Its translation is CASRTLGQGPRTQYF.

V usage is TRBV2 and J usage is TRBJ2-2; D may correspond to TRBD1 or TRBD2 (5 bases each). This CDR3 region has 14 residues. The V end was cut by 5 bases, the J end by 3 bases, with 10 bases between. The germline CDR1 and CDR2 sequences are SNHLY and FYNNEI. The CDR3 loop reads CASSRDGYTGELFF. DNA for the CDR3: TGTGCCAGCAGTCGGGACGGATACACCGGGGAGCTGTTTTTT.

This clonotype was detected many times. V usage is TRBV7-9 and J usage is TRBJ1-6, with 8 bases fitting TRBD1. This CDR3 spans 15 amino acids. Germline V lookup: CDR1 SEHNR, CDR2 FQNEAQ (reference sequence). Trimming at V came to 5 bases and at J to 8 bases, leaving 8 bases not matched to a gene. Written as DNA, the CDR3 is TGTGCCAGCAGCACCGCGACAGGGGAGGATTCACCCCTCCACTTT. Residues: CASSTATGEDSPLHF. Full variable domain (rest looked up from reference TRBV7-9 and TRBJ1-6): DTGVSQNPRHKITKRGQNVTFRCDPISEHNRLYWYRQTLGQGPEFLTYFQNEAQLEKSRLLSDRFSAERPKGSFSTLEIQRTEQGDSAMYLCASSTATGEDSPLHFGNGTRLTVT.

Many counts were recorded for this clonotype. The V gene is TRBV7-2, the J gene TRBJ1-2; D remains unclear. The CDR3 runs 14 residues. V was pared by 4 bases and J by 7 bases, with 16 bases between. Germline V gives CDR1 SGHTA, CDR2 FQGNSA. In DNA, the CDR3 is TGTGCCAGCAGCTCCGCTGGCCGCCAATCTGGCTACACCTTC. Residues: CASSSAGRQSGYTF.

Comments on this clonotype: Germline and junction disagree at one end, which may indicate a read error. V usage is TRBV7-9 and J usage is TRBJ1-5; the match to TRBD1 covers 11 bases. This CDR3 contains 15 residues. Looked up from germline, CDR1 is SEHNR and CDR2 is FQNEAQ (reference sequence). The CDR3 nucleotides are TGTGCCAGCAGCTTGGGGACAGGGGGTAATCGGCCCCAGCATTTT. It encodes CASSLGTGGNRPQHF.

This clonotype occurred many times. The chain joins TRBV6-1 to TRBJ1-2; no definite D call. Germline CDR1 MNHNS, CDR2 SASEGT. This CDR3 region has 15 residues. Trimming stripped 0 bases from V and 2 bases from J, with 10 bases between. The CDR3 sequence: CASSEAGTGNYGYTF. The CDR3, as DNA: TGTGCCAGCAGTGAAGCGGGCACGGGAAACTATGGCTACACCTTC.

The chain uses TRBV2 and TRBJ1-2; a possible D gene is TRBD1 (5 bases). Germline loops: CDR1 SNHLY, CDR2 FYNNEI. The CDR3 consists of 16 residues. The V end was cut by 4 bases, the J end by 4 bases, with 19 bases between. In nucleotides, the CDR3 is TGTGCCAGCAGTGTTCACGAGAAAGGGGTGGCCTATGGCTACACCTTC. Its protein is CASSVHEKGVAYGYTF. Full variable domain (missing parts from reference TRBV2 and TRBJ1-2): EPEVTQTPSHQVTQMGQEVILRCVPISNHLYFYWYRQILGQKVEFLVSFYNNEISEKSEIFDDQFSVERPDGSNFTLKIRSTKLEDSAMYFCASSVHEKGVAYGYTFGSGTRLTVV.

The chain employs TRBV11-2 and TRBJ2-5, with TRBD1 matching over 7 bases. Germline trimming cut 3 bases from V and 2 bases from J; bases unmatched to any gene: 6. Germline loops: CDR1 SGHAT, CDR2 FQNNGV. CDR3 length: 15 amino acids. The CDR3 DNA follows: TGTGCCAGCAGCTTTATTCCGGGACAGCAAGAGACCCAGTACTTC. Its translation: CASSFIPGQQETQYF.

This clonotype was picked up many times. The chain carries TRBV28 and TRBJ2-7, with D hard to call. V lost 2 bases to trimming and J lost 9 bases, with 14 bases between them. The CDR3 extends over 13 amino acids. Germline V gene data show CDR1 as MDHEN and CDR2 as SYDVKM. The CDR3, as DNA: TGTGCCAGCAGTTTAGGGCAGATGTTGGGGCAGTACTTC. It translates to CASSLGQMLGQYF.